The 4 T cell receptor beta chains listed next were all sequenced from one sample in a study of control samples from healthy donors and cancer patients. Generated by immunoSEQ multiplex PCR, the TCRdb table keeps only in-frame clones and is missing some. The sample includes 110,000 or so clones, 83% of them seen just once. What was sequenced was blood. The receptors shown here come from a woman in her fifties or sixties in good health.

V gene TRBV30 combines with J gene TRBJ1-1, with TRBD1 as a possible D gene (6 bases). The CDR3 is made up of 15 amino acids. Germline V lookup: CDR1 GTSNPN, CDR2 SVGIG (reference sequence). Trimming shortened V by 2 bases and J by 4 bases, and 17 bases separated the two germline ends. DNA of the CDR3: TGTGCCTGGAGTTCATGGGGGGGCGAGGGCACTGAAGCTTTCTTT. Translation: CAWSSWGGEGTEAFF.

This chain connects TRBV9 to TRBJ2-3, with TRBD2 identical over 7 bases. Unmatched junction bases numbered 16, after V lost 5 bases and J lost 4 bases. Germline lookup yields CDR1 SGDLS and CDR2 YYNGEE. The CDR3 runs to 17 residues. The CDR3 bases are TGTGCCAGCAGTAGAAGGGAGGCTAGCGGAGAGTCAGATACGCAGTATTTT. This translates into CASSRREASGESDTQYF.

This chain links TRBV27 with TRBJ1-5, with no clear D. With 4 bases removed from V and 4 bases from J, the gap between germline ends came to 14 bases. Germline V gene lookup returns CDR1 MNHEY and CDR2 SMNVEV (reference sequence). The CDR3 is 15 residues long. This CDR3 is CASSSLDPLNQPQHF. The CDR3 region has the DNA TGTGCCAGCAGTTCCCTCGACCCCCTAAATCAGCCCCAGCATTTT.

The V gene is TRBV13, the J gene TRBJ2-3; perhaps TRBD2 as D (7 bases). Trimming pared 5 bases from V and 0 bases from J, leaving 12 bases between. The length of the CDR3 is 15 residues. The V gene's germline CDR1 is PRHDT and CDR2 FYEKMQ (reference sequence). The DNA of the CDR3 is TGTGCCAGCAGCCTCCGGGGGGCAAGCACAGATACGCAGTATTTT. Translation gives CASSLRGASTDTQYF. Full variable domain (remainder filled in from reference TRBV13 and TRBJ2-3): AAGVIQSPRHLIKEKRETATLKCYPIPRHDTVYWYQQGPGQDPQFLISFYEKMQSDKGSIPDRFSAQQFSDYHSELNMSSLELGDSALYFCASSLRGASTDTQYFGPGTRLTVL.